The 26 T cell receptor beta chains listed next were all sequenced from one sample in a study of T cell changes during pregnancy in multiple sclerosis. Sequencing used immunoSEQ multiplex PCR; TCRdb keeps in-frame clones, though not all of them. The table shows almost 35,000 clones, with less than 95% occurring only once. The sequenced sample was CD8+ T cells from peripheral blood mononuclear cells, obtained in the first trimester of pregnancy. The receptors stem from a female donor with multiple sclerosis, enrolled in a pregnancy study.

The gene calls are TRBV9 and TRBJ2-3, with 7 nucleotides matching TRBD2. J gave up 2 bases and V 3 bases, and 9 bases lay outside the gene matches. CDR1 is SGDLS and CDR2 is YYNGEE in the germline V gene. The CDR3 is 16 residues long. The CDR3 DNA reads TGTGCCAGCAGCGACACCGGGACTAAGAACACAGATACGCAGTATTTT. Translation gives CASSDTGTKNTDTQYF.

V usage is TRBV7-9 and J usage is TRBJ2-1; TRBD1 matches 10 bases. Looked up from germline, CDR1 is SEHNR and CDR2 is FQNEAQ (reference sequence). J was trimmed by 5 bases and V by 1 base; bases with no gene match: 2. The CDR3 consists of 15 residues. The chain's CDR3 is CASSLVDRGDNEQFF. In DNA, the CDR3 is TGTGCCAGCAGCTTAGTGGACAGGGGGGACAATGAGCAGTTCTTC.

As DNA, the CDR3 is TGTGCCAGCGATACCGGGACAGCCCAAGAGACCCAGTACTTC. It codes for CASDTGTAQETQYF. The J gene is TRBJ2-5, the V gene TRBV19, with 7 bases identical to TRBD1. The CDR3 spans 14 residues. Germline V gene lookup returns CDR1 LNHDA and CDR2 SQIVND (reference sequence). V shed 9 bases, J shed 1 base, and the junction held 8 bases outside the gene matches.

The genes are TRBV29-1 and TRBJ2-1; TRBD1 agrees at 10 bases. The CDR3 totals 14 residues. The V gene end was trimmed by 5 bases and the J gene end by 4 bases; junction bases not matched to a gene: 5. Germline CDR1 SQVTM, CDR2 ANQGSEA. The CDR3 nucleotides are TGCAGCGTTCAGACAGGGGGCAGTTACAATGAGCAGTTCTTC. It yields the protein CSVQTGGSYNEQFF.

The gene calls are TRBV18 and TRBJ2-2, with 12 bases matching TRBD2. There are 19 residues in the CDR3. The germline CDR1 and CDR2 sequences are KGHSH and LQKENI. Losses at the gene ends were 0 bases for V and 4 bases for J; bases not matched to a gene: 9. CDR3 amino acids: CASSPPGLAGMLSTGELFF. The CDR3 nucleotides read TGTGCCAGCTCACCACCAGGACTAGCGGGAATGTTGAGCACCGGGGAGCTGTTTTTT.

The chain joins TRBV27 to TRBJ2-1, with 9 positions matching TRBD1. Germline-derived CDR1 and CDR2 are MNHEY and SMNVEV (reference sequence). CDR3 size: 13 residues. V trimming: 7 bases; J trimming: 8 bases; junction bases outside the gene matches: 6. CDR3 residues: CASTGQGIHEQFF. In DNA form, the CDR3 reads TGTGCCAGCACGGGACAGGGTATACATGAGCAGTTCTTC.

This clone came up a few times. V is TRBV30 and J is TRBJ1-4; 7 nucleotides agree with TRBD1. Germline V CDR1 and CDR2: GTSNPN, SVGIG (reference sequence). V shed 2 bases, J shed 5 bases, and the junction held 2 bases outside the gene matches. The CDR3 sequence is 13 residues long. The CDR3 protein is CAWSLTGNEKLFF. The CDR3 bases are TGTGCCTGGAGTTTGACAGGGAATGAAAAACTGTTTTTT.

V is TRBV19 and J is TRBJ2-1; D possibly corresponds to TRBD2 (6 bases). The V gene lost 5 bases and the J gene lost 6 bases, with 14 bases spanning the gap. This CDR3 spans 14 amino acids. CDR1 is LNHDA, CDR2 SQIVND, per germline (reference sequence). The CDR3 region is CASSPRLEGNEQFF. The CDR3 DNA reads as TGTGCCAGTAGTCCTAGACTAGAGGGCAATGAGCAGTTCTTC.

The chain combines TRBV4-1 with TRBJ2-7, with D tentatively TRBD2 (5 bases). V lost 3 bases to trimming and J lost 5 bases, with 8 bases between them. The CDR3 is made up of 12 amino acids. The germline gives CDR1 MGHRA, CDR2 YSYEKL. CDR3 sequence reads: CASSHYGNEQYF. In DNA form, the CDR3 reads TGCGCCAGCAGCCACTACGGGAACGAGCAGTACTTC.

The chain links TRBV9 to TRBJ2-3; 7 nucleotides agree with TRBD2. V gave up 3 bases and J gave up 14 bases; unmatched junction bases: 12. The germline CDR1 and CDR2 sequences are SGDLS and YYNGEE. The CDR3 runs 13 residues. Here the CDR3 reads CASSGYGLELRYF. Written as DNA, the CDR3 is TGTGCCAGCAGCGGCTATGGACTAGAATTGCGGTATTTT. Full variable domain (missing parts from reference TRBV9 and TRBJ2-3): DSGVTQTPKHLITATGQRVTLRCSPRSGDLSVYWYQQSLDQGLQFLIQYYNGEERAKGNILERFSAQQFPDLHSELNLSSLELGDSALYFCASSGYGLELRYFGPGTRLTVL.

This chain joins TRBV11-2 and TRBJ2-3, with D possibly matching TRBD1 (5 bases). Germline V CDR1 and CDR2: SGHAT, FQNNGV. This CDR3 is 14 amino acids long. The ends were cut back, 3 bases at V and 2 bases at J, with 9 bases in the middle. CDR3 sequence reads: CASSFWGFTDTQYF. CDR3 DNA: TGTGCCAGCAGCTTTTGGGGCTTCACAGATACGCAGTATTTT. The variable domain in full, completed from reference TRBV11-2 and TRBJ2-3, reads EAGVAQSPRYKIIEKRQSVAFWCNPISGHATLYWYQQILGQGPKLLIQFQNNGVVDDSQLPKDRFSAERLKGVDSTLKIQPAKLEDSAVYLCASSFWGFTDTQYFGPGTRLTVL.

This clone was counted a single time. The chain recombines TRBV7-9 with TRBJ2-1, with a weak D call TRBD1 (5 bases). The ends were cut back, 7 bases at V and 6 bases at J, with 10 bases in the middle. Germline-derived CDR1 and CDR2 are SEHNR and FQNEAQ (reference sequence). CDR3 size: 12 residues. The CDR3 loop reads CASTWGGNEQFF. The CDR3 region has the DNA TGTGCCAGCACCTGGGGCGGCAATGAGCAGTTCTTC.

The rearrangement uses TRBV20-1 and TRBJ2-7, with D maybe TRBD2 (5 bases). The CDR3 spans 10 residues. CDR1 DFQATT and CDR2 SNEGSKA come from the germline V gene (reference sequence). The V gene lost 5 bases and the J gene lost 7 bases, with 9 bases spanning the gap. CDR3 protein: CSAFTGEQYF. DNA for the CDR3: TGCAGTGCTTTCACGGGAGAGCAGTACTTC.

This rearrangement joins TRBV19 to TRBJ1-4; a possible D gene is TRBD1 (5 bases). With 5 bases removed from V and 3 bases from J, the gap between germline ends came to 13 bases. From germline, CDR1 is LNHDA and CDR2 SQIVND (reference sequence). The CDR3 has 15 amino acids. The CDR3 DNA follows: TGTGCCAGTAGTGAGCGGGACGGTTCTAATGAAAAACTGTTTTTT. This codes for CASSERDGSNEKLFF.

This chain joins TRBV6-6 and TRBJ2-7; D may be TRBD2 (5 bases). Between the trimmed V and J ends, which lost 2 bases and 3 bases, there was a span of 8 bases. The CDR3 contains 13 residues. Germline-derived CDR1 and CDR2 are MNHNY and SVGAGI (reference sequence). CDR3 bases: TGTGCCAGCAGTTACGGACTGAACTACGAGCAGTACTTC. Residues: CASSYGLNYEQYF.

The gene calls are TRBV27 and TRBJ1-5; a possible D gene is TRBD1 (6 bases). The CDR3 totals 14 residues. Germline-derived CDR1 and CDR2 are MNHEY and SMNVEV (reference sequence). V gave up 7 bases and J gave up 4 bases, with 14 bases separating them. Here the CDR3 reads CASTLGGPNQPQHF. In DNA, the CDR3 is TGTGCCAGCACCCTAGGGGGACCAAATCAGCCCCAGCATTTT.

The chain uses TRBV6-5 and TRBJ2-1; TRBD2 agrees at 11 bases. From germline, CDR1 is MNHEY and CDR2 SVGAGI. This CDR3 comprises 16 residues. V shed 0 bases, J shed 9 bases, and the junction held 7 bases outside the gene matches. The CDR3 nucleotides are TGTGCCAGCAGTTACTCGAGCCTAGCGGGAGGAGGTGAGCAGTTCTTC. Protein sequence: CASSYSSLAGGGEQFF.

V is TRBV6-4 and J is TRBJ2-3, with 8 positions matching TRBD2. This CDR3 spans 16 amino acids. The J segment lost 4 bases and the V segment lost 3 bases, leaving 9 bases of the junction unmatched. Germline lookup yields CDR1 MRHNA and CDR2 SNTAGT. CDR3 DNA sequence: TGTGCCAGCAGTGATTCAACGGGAGGGCAAGCAGATACGCAGTATTTT. Translated, it gives CASSDSTGGQADTQYF.

This clone was picked up a small number of times. The junction differs from germline at one of its ends, possibly a read error. This rearrangement joins TRBV7-9 to TRBJ1-2; perhaps TRBD1 as D (5 bases). CDR3 length equals 14 residues. The germline CDR1 and CDR2 sequences are SEHNR and FQNEAQ (reference sequence). CDR3 in amino acids: CASSLGEPWYGYTF. CDR3 DNA sequence: TGTGCCAGCAGTTTAGGGGAGCCCTGGTATGGCTACACCTTC.

This clone is a singleton in its sample. The V call is TRBV10-2, the J call TRBJ2-1, with 10 bases that match TRBD2. The CDR3 covers 15 residues. J gave up 6 bases and V 5 bases, and 7 bases lay outside the gene matches. Germline V gene sequence: CDR1 WSHSY, CDR2 SAAADI. The CDR3 sequence is CASSSGGGDGNEQFF. As DNA, the CDR3 is TGCGCCAGCAGTAGCGGGGGGGGTGATGGCAATGAGCAGTTCTTC.

V and J are TRBV29-1 and TRBJ2-2, with D perhaps TRBD1 (5 bases). Germline CDR1 reads SQVTM; CDR2 reads ANQGSEA. The CDR3 is 16 residues long. V lost 6 bases and J 1 base, leaving 18 bases between the germline ends. CDR3 sequence: CSVPALTAMNTGELFF. CDR3 nucleotide sequence: TGCAGCGTCCCAGCCCTGACAGCGATGAACACCGGGGAGCTGTTTTTT.

This clone was seen a single time. V usage is TRBV7-9 and J usage is TRBJ2-7, with 7 positions matching TRBD2. V lost 3 bases to trimming and J lost 3 bases; unmatched junction nucleotides: 2. This CDR3 spans 13 amino acids. Germline CDR1 SEHNR, CDR2 FQNEAQ (reference sequence). The CDR3 DNA reads as TGTGCCAGCAGCTTGGGGGGGGTCTACGAGCAGTACTTC. This codes for CASSLGGVYEQYF.

The chain has TRBV7-9 and TRBJ1-2; D possibly corresponds to TRBD1 (6 bases). V was pared by 4 bases and J by 2 bases, with 11 bases between. The CDR3 runs 14 residues. Germline V gene data show CDR1 as SEHNR and CDR2 as FQNEAQ (reference sequence). The CDR3 sequence is CASSSQGKNYGYTF. The CDR3 coding sequence is TGTGCCAGCAGCTCCCAGGGGAAAAACTATGGCTACACCTTC.

This chain joins TRBV29-1 and TRBJ2-1; D is uncertain. This CDR3 spans 16 amino acids. V dropped 0 bases and J dropped 0 bases, with 12 bases sitting between them. CDR1 is SQVTM and CDR2 is ANQGSEA in the germline V gene. CDR3 sequence reads: CSVEDEAESSYNEQFF. In nucleotides, the CDR3 is TGCAGCGTTGAAGATGAGGCCGAGAGCTCCTACAATGAGCAGTTCTTC.

The genes are TRBV11-2 and TRBJ2-3; 9 bases match TRBD2. The CDR3 sequence is 16 residues long. Germline CDR1 reads SGHAT; CDR2 reads FQNNGV. The junction had 9 bases not matched to a gene; V was cut back by 4 bases and J by 4 bases. The CDR3 loop is CASSSLAGASADTQYF. The CDR3 bases are TGTGCCAGCAGCTCCTTAGCGGGGGCGTCGGCAGATACGCAGTATTTT.

The chain links TRBV5-1 to TRBJ2-7, with TRBD2 matching 11 bases. The length of the CDR3 is 14 residues. With V trimmed by 6 bases and J by 3 bases, 5 bases remained unmatched. The germline V gene encodes CDR1 SGHRS and CDR2 YFSETQ. The CDR3 DNA is TGCGCCAGCACCGAGGGGACTAGCGGCTACGAGCAGTACTTC. Protein product: CASTEGTSGYEQYF.